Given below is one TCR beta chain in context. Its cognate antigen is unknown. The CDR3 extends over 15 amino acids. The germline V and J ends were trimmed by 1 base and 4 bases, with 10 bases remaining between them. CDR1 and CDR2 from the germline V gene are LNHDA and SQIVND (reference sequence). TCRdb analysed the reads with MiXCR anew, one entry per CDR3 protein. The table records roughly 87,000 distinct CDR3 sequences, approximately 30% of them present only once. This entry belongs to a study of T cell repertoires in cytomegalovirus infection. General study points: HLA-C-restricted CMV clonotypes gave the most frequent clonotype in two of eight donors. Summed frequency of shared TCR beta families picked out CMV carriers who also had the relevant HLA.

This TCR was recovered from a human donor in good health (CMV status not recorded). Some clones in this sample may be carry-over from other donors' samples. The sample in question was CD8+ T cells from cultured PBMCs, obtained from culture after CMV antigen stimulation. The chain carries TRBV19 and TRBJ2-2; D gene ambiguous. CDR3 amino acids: CASSIAGTLTGELFF. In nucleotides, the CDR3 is TGTGCCAGTAGTATAGCGGGTACTCTCACCGGGGAGCTGTTTTTT. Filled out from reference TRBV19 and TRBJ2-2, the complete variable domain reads DGGITQSPKYLFRKEGQNVTLSCEQNLNHDAMYWYRQDPGQGLRLIYYSQIVNDFQKGDIAEGYSVSREKKESFPLTVTSAQKNPTAFYLCASSIAGTLTGELFFGEGSRLTVL.